Listed here are 25 T cell receptor beta chains from one sample, sequenced in a study of breast tumors, draining lymph nodes, adjacent tissues. TCRdb fed the multiplex PCR reads into MiXCR, producing one record per CDR3 protein. The top ten hold around 2.3% of the sample, which has 140,000 to 150,000 distinct CDR3 sequences, 30% to 35% seen once. Axillary draining lymph nodes of breast cancer patients supplied the node samples. The sample comprised axillary lymph node tissue. These receptors were taken from a female donor with breast cancer. Some clones in this sample may be carry-over from other donors' samples.

This chain connects TRBV20-1 to TRBJ2-1; D may be TRBD1 or TRBD2 (5 bases each). The germline V gene has CDR1 DFQATT and CDR2 SNEGSKA (reference sequence). The ends were cut back, 6 bases at V and 7 bases at J, with 13 bases in the middle. CDR3 length equals 12 residues. CDR3 amino acids: CSAEGPLNEQFF. DNA of the CDR3: TGCAGTGCCGAGGGACCGTTAAATGAGCAGTTCTTC.

This clonotype was seen repeatedly, ten times or more. The gene calls are TRBV6-1 and TRBJ2-3; D assignment may be TRBD1 or TRBD2 (6 bases each). This CDR3 region has 15 residues. CDR1 and CDR2 (germline): MNHNS, SASEGT. V lost 5 bases to trimming and J lost 0 bases, with 12 bases between them. The CDR3 protein is CASSPGGLSTDTQYF. The CDR3 DNA follows: TGTGCCAGCAGTCCCGGGGGCCTTAGCACAGATACGCAGTATTTT.

This clonotype was counted many times. This chain uses TRBV11-3 with TRBJ2-7; D gene unclear. Trimming took off 1 base at V and 3 bases at J, with 13 bases between the two ends. The germline CDR1 and CDR2 sequences are SGHNT and YENEEA. The CDR3 runs 15 residues. The chain's CDR3 is CASSLGHIIGYEQYV. CDR3 sequence (DNA): TGTGCCAGCAGCTTAGGCCATATCATCGGCTACGAGCAGTACGTC.

In this sample, this clonotype turned up once. A much larger clonotype is one base distant, so this may be a read error. The V and J genes are TRBV6-5 and TRBJ1-4; TRBD1 is a possible D gene (5 bases). Germline values: CDR1 MNHEY, CDR2 SVGAGI. V was trimmed by 7 bases and J by 8 bases, leaving 20 bases between them. The CDR3 extends over 15 amino acids. The DNA of the CDR3 is TGTGCCAGCACACATAAACCGGGACGGGTGGAAAAACTGTTTTTT. Its translation: CASTHKPGRVEKLFF.

This chain joins TRBV27 and TRBJ2-2; TRBD2 might be the D (7 bases). V gave up 7 bases and J gave up 2 bases, with 17 bases separating them. This CDR3 has 16 residues. Looked up from germline, CDR1 is MNHEY and CDR2 is SMNVEV (reference sequence). CDR3 coding DNA: TGTGCCAGCAACAGGGTGGGGGGGGGAAACACCGGGGAGCTGTTTTTT. Its protein product is CASNRVGGGNTGELFF.

This clonotype came up many times. The chain recombines TRBV3-1 with TRBJ1-2; D uncertain. This CDR3 is built from 15 residues. CDR1 LGHDT and CDR2 YNNKEL come from the germline V gene (reference sequence). Trimming left V 1 base short and J 2 bases short, with 11 bases between. CDR3 nucleotide sequence: TGTGCCAGCAGCCAAGCCCCGGGGTTGAACTATGGCTACACCTTC. Translating gives CASSQAPGLNYGYTF.

Only one count was recorded for this clonotype. A much larger clone differs by one base, so this may be a read error. This chain links TRBV6-5 with TRBJ2-2; no reliable D call. With 8 bases removed from V and 2 bases from J, the gap between germline ends came to 9 bases. Germline V gene data show CDR1 as MNHEY and CDR2 as SVGAGI. The CDR3 sequence is 13 residues long. The CDR3, as DNA: TGTGCCAGCGGTACCCCAAACACCGGGGAGCTGTTTTTT. Translated, it gives CASGTPNTGELFF.

This clonotype was picked up many times. The V gene is TRBV20-1, the J gene TRBJ2-3; 8 nucleotides align to TRBD2. The CDR3 is made up of 15 amino acids. The trim removed 3 bases at V and 2 bases at J, leaving 7 bases unmatched. The germline V gene has CDR1 DFQATT and CDR2 SNEGSKA (reference sequence). CDR3 protein: CSARKAGDDTDTQYF. DNA of the CDR3: TGCAGTGCTAGGAAAGCGGGGGATGACACAGATACGCAGTATTTT.

This clonotype was seen repeatedly, ten times or more. CDR3 sequence reads: CASSQGQALHQPQHF. The CDR3 DNA is TGTGCCAGCAGCCAAGGACAGGCTCTACATCAGCCCCAGCATTTT. The chain uses TRBV7-2 and TRBJ1-5; 7 nucleotides agree with TRBD1. V lost 5 bases, J lost 5 bases, and 9 bases stayed unmatched. Per germline, CDR1 SGHTA and CDR2 FQGNSA. The CDR3 sequence is 15 residues long.

This clonotype was seen only a few times. The chain recombines TRBV6-5 with TRBJ2-3; unclear D gene. The CDR3 extends over 18 amino acids. The V and J ends lost 0 bases and 0 bases respectively, with 16 bases between them. Germline loops: CDR1 MNHEY, CDR2 SVGAGI. CDR3 in DNA: TGTGCCAGCAGTTACTCTGGGCCAGCCAGCCCGAGCACAGATACGCAGTATTTT. This gives the protein CASSYSGPASPSTDTQYF.

This clonotype came up many times. V and J are TRBV30 and TRBJ1-2, with D unclear. Germline-derived CDR1 and CDR2 are GTSNPN and SVGIG (reference sequence). This CDR3 is 11 amino acids long. With 4 bases removed from V and 7 bases from J, the gap between germline ends came to 10 bases. CDR3 nucleotides: TGTGCCTGGATATCCCCGGGTGGCTACACCTTC. Translation gives CAWISPGGYTF.

The rearrangement uses TRBV7-6 and TRBJ1-5, with D possibly TRBD1 on 5 matching bases. The length of the CDR3 is 12 residues. CDR1 is SGHVS, CDR2 FNYEAQ, per germline. V was trimmed by 0 bases and J by 9 bases, leaving 6 bases between them. This CDR3 reads CASSLAGGPQHF. DNA for the CDR3: TGTGCCAGCAGCTTAGCCGGGGGGCCCCAGCATTTT.

In its sample, this clonotype was seen a few times. Possible read error: a much larger clone is one base away. The V and J genes are TRBV5-6 and TRBJ1-2, with D possibly matching TRBD1 (5 bases). Germline V gene sequence: CDR1 SGHDT, CDR2 YYEEEE. V was shortened by 5 bases and J by 2 bases, with 13 bases between the two germline ends. The CDR3 runs 14 residues. CDR3 in DNA: TGTGCCAGCAGACCGGCGGGGCCAAACTATGGCTACACCTTC. As protein: CASRPAGPNYGYTF.

The sample holds many counts of this clonotype. The CDR3 spells CASTWGTGTQYF. DNA for the CDR3: TGTGCCAGCACTTGGGGCACGGGGACCCAGTACTTC. The chain links TRBV25-1 to TRBJ2-5, with D maybe TRBD1 (5 bases). The CDR3 has 12 amino acids. The V gene's germline CDR1 is MGHDK and CDR2 SYGVNS. Deletions cut 7 bases from V and 7 bases from J, with 13 bases between.

Ten or more counts support this clonotype. This sequence may be a read error, since a much larger clone differs from it by one base. The genes are TRBV7-6 and TRBJ2-5; 7 bases agree with TRBD1. The length of the CDR3 is 15 residues. Germline V lookup: CDR1 SGHVS, CDR2 FNYEAQ. This CDR3 is CASSLFQGERETQHF. CDR3 DNA sequence: TGTGCCAGCAGCTTGTTTCAGGGGGAGAGAGAGACCCAGCACTTC.

The table lists this clonotype with many counts. The V call is TRBV6-2 or TRBV6-3, the J call TRBJ2-7; 9 bases are shared with TRBD1. V was pared by 8 bases and J by 4 bases, with 9 bases of the junction left unmatched. This CDR3 has 14 amino acids. Germline V gene sequence: CDR1 MNHEY, CDR2 SVGEGT. CDR3 coding DNA: TGTGCCAGCGGAGACGGACAGGGGAGGTACGAGCAGTACGTC. Protein sequence: CASGDGQGRYEQYV.

This clonotype has ten or more counts. The V and J genes are TRBV4-1 and TRBJ1-3; D gene unclear. The CDR3 has 16 amino acids. Trimming pared 1 base from V and 3 bases from J, leaving 13 bases between. Germline V gene sequence: CDR1 MGHRA, CDR2 YSYEKL. CDR3 in amino acids: CASSQVRGPGGNTIYF. DNA of the CDR3: TGCGCCAGCAGCCAAGTGAGAGGTCCGGGTGGAAACACCATATATTTT.

This clonotype was detected many times. The CDR3 reads CASSFSLRRNYGYTF. In DNA, the CDR3 is TGTGCCAGCAGTTTTTCCCTCAGGCGGAACTATGGCTACACCTTC. The chain couples TRBV12-3 or TRBV12-4 to TRBJ1-2; D is uncertain. Trimming cost V 3 bases and J 2 bases, with 13 bases left between them. This CDR3 is 15 amino acids long.

The table lists this clonotype with many counts. The V gene is TRBV4-1, the J gene TRBJ2-5, with 9 bases that match TRBD1. Losses at the gene ends were 5 bases for V and 5 bases for J; bases not matched to a gene: 6. This CDR3 has 14 residues. Germline CDR1 is MGHRA and CDR2 is YSYEKL. CDR3 region: CASSATGGGETQYF. CDR3 nucleotide sequence: TGCGCCAGCAGCGCAACAGGGGGCGGCGAGACCCAGTACTTC.

This clonotype has a handful of counts. This rearrangement joins TRBV6-2 or TRBV6-3 to TRBJ1-2; tentatively, D is TRBD1 (6 bases). This CDR3 spans 14 amino acids. Germline loops: CDR1 MNHEY, CDR2 SVGEGT. V lost 6 bases and J lost 2, with 13 bases in between. DNA for the CDR3: TGTGCCAGCAGCAAGACAGGAAACAACTATGGCTACACCTTC. Translated: CASSKTGNNYGYTF.

The sample holds many counts of this clonotype. A read error may account for a junction end that differs from germline. The V call is TRBV7-7, the J call TRBJ1-5; a weak D match, TRBD1 (6 bases). The CDR3 loop spans 15 amino acids. CDR1 is SSHAT, CDR2 FNYEAQ, per germline (reference sequence). CDR3 in amino acids: CASSLAGGAGQPQHF. In DNA, the CDR3 is TGTGCTAGCAGCTTAGCGGGGGGCGCGGGTCAGCCCCAGCATTTT.

The table lists this clonotype with many counts. The chain uses TRBV2 and TRBJ1-3, with 8 positions matching TRBD1. The CDR3 has 13 amino acids. The V gene end was trimmed by 7 bases and the J gene end by 3 bases; junction bases not matched to a gene: 2. CDR1 is SNHLY and CDR2 is FYNNEI in the germline V gene. The CDR3 here is CASTGGFGNTIYF. The CDR3 DNA is TGTGCCAGCACAGGGGGCTTTGGAAACACCATATATTTT.

This clonotype was seen repeatedly, ten times or more. This chain uses TRBV7-2 with TRBJ1-5; D may be TRBD1 (5 bases). V dropped 3 bases and J dropped 5 bases, with 11 bases sitting between them. The CDR3 sequence is 14 residues long. Germline lookup yields CDR1 SGHTA and CDR2 FQGNSA. CDR3 in DNA: TGTGCCAGCAGCTTTAGGGACGGGTATCAGCCCCAGCATTTT. This translates into CASSFRDGYQPQHF.

The chain links TRBV4-1 to TRBJ2-7, with 13 bases that match TRBD2. The length of the CDR3 is 16 residues. Trimming cost V 5 bases and J 4 bases; bases outside gene matches: 8. Germline V gene lookup returns CDR1 MGHRA and CDR2 YSYEKL. DNA for the CDR3: TGCGCCAGCAGCTTCCGACTAGCGGGGGGAGGATACGAGCAGTACTTC. Translated, it gives CASSFRLAGGGYEQYF.

In this sample, this clonotype turned up many times. The V and J genes are TRBV16 and TRBJ2-2; TRBD1 is a possible D gene (6 bases). This CDR3 comprises 12 residues. Germline V CDR1 and CDR2: KGHSY, FQNENV. Trimming removed 4 bases from V and 10 bases from J, with 10 bases in between. The CDR3 coding sequence is TGTGCCAGCAGCCCAGAGGGGGTGGAGCTGTTTTTT. Its translation: CASSPEGVELFF.